This TCR beta chain is drawn from a study of cytomegalovirus exposure and HLA in healthy donors (dated by TCRdb to about 2017). The study in broad terms: In an earlier analysis of under 750 of the donors, 276 Gb of sequence data and approximately 100 million unique TCR beta sequences from about 180 million T cells were reported. To predict cytomegalovirus infection status, the study combined high-throughput TCR immunosequencing, statistical association of individual TCRs with disease status, and machine learning. A later analysis re-examined previously published TCR beta repertoires from just over 650 donors and added high-resolution HLA genotyping to investigate patterns of TCR occurrence. A separate validation cohort of roughly 130 different subjects was used in addition to the 666-subject first cohort. The study used immunosequencing to profile the T cell repertoires of hundreds of subjects and linked those repertoires to cytomegalovirus serostatus. Typing coverage differed by locus: A, B, C, DRB1 and DQB1 were typed in roughly 629-630 donors, DQA1 in around 500, DPA1 in over 600, and DPB1 in just under 490. Because of strong linkage in the cohort, four or five DR-DQ haplotypes were treated as single units for association and clustering. The aim of the study was to test whether cataloging public T cell receptors could identify signatures of past pathogen exposure. Among the roughly 400 genotyped donors, around 81% belonged to the genetic ancestry cluster associated with self-reported Caucasian donors. A later genetic analysis took genome-wide SNP genotypes for 398 of the 666 donors and used that subset as a discovery cohort. Donor age, sex, ethnicity and CMV serostatus were compiled together with the repertoire data. Roughly 300 gigabases of sequencing data and around 80 million unique TCR sequences made up an early release that covered nearly 650 HLA-typed donors. Rather than drawing on any new phenotypic data, the later analysis identified candidate immune exposures from TCR beta sequences and the way those sequences occurred across donors. Among around 400 genotyped donors of the cohort, an average of approximately 240,000 unique TCR beta nucleotide sequences was sequenced per donor, of which 15% to 20% were non-productive. HLA typing included class I and class II loci at four-digit resolution. All discovery cohort repertoires had been generated on a single sequencing platform. An earlier analysis of 587 of the donors applied high-throughput TCR beta sequencing to assess whether each TCR beta V gene segment acted as functional or pseudogenic.

Notes on this clone: Its specific antigen is unknown. No qualities accompany the bases; no much larger clone lies one base away.

The germline V gene (reference sequence) sets CDR1 to SGHAT and CDR2 to FQDESV. From V the trimming removes 2 bases and from J it removes 7 bases, while the gene matches leave 7 bases of the junction unaccounted for. Including cysteine and phenylalanine, the CDR3 has 15 amino acids. This entry keeps only the CDR3 DNA: 45 bases, framed from base 1. The library was generated by the immunoSEQ multiplex PCR assay. For the multiplex PCR, a mixture combining 60 forward primers for TCR Vbeta segments and 13 reverse primers for TCR Jbeta segments was used. The CDR3 region of rearranged TCR beta genes was amplified from genomic DNA by a multiplex PCR assay. On the Illumina HiSeq System, the amplified TCR beta libraries were sequenced as 87-base-pair reads. Per the original workflow: A later analysis counted about 76 million unique TCR beta chains across the 670 or so repertoires, and around 9.9 million of these chains were shared by at least two donors. Raw reads were error-corrected and collapsed into unique sequences with a nearest-neighbor algorithm that merged closely related sequences to remove PCR and sequencing errors. To assign V, D and J gene segments, CDR3 sequences were aligned to IMGT reference sequences. For a sequence to be retained, a match of at least six nucleotides to both a V gene segment and a J gene segment was required. A rearrangement was called productive if the CDR3 had no stop codons and remained in frame with V and J, and every other rearrangement was called non-productive. Following IMGT convention, CDR3 was defined as the stretch from the second conserved V-encoded cysteine up to the conserved J-encoded phenylalanine. In an earlier analysis of around 540 of the donors, sequences lacking an unambiguous match to a single V gene segment were excluded. In an earlier analysis of 450 to 700 of the donors, V segments were called functional above 56.7% productive rearrangements and were called segregating when the between-donor standard deviation exceeded 5%. A statistical classification framework was developed to diagnose cytomegalovirus status using the catalog of TCR beta chain sequences. In a later analysis, TCR nucleotide sequences were compared against IMGT/GENE-DB human TR gene sequences so that V and J genes could be assigned. A later analysis assigned CDR3 sequences and most-parsimonious VDJ recombination scenarios with the TCRdist pipeline. In a later analysis, each TCR beta chain was defined by its CDR3 amino acid sequence together with its V-gene family, and reads lacking a unique V-gene family were excluded. In a later analysis, 550 to 650 highly shared, low-generation-probability nucleotide sequences were removed to address suspected cross-contamination and a sequencing artifact. In a later analysis, a clonal expansion index was calculated for each public chain from normalized within-repertoire ranks of inferred template counts. In a later analysis, generation probabilities were computed with a VDJ recombination model fitted to out-of-frame rearrangements, and the resulting probabilities were checked against IGoR. Hypergeometric tests were used in a later analysis to score TCR-TCR, TCR-HLA and TCR-CMV co-occurrence, with a repertoire-size bias correction applied to the TCR pairs. In a later analysis, false discovery rates were estimated by permuting HLA or CMV assignments 20 times. In a later analysis, co-occurring TCRs were grouped using DBSCAN, and TCRdist sequence similarity was added for clustering within HLA-allele-positive subsets. Co-occurrence clustering excluded repertoires with fewer than 30,000 or more than 120,000 public chains, plus five with anomalous nucleotide sharing. This immuneACCESS table, as held by TCRdb, lists in-frame sequences with V and J called but not all clones. Of the missing ones, under half trace to an unresolved V gene in checked studies; the others have no known cause. V, J and clone size reflect that table, while D and trimming were determined from the DNA. The sample table contains over 110,000 clones; only one count was recorded for over 65% of them. Less than 3% of the sample is in the top ten clones.

In total, 666 healthy bone marrow donors made up the cohort. At the time of sampling, every cohort member was nominally healthy, though immune exposures that went unrecorded were likely present. The donor tested CMV seronegative, placing the donor among the approximately 360 seronegative members of the cohort. Every donor gave a peripheral blood sample, and the peripheral blood mononuclear cells from that sample were used for TCR beta sequencing. The Qiagen DNeasy Blood Extraction Kit was used to extract genomic DNA from the blood cell samples. Points the paper makes about the study in general: It was suggested by the authors that the approach could potentially be generalized to other disease states and immunological phenotypes. The classifier was reported to diagnose cytomegalovirus status with high specificity and sensitivity in both the original and validation cohorts. Some IMGT-functional V segments, including TRBV6-2 and TRBV6-3, could not be distinguished by the 87-base-pair reads and were therefore excluded. Because counts were too low, under 20 rarely observed V segments, including chromosome 9 orphons, were left out of the earlier analysis of approximately 580 of the donors. HLA typing was unavailable for some donors at each locus, so association tests used only the typed subset. Correlated functional status among segregating V segments might reflect linkage disequilibrium, but an unknown experimental factor could not be ruled out. In a later analysis, most CMV-associated TCR beta chains were found to appear HLA-restricted, with HLA associations seemingly driven largely by CMV exposure. According to a later analysis, parvovirus B19, influenza, CMV and Epstein-Barr virus appeared linked to several top co-occurrence clusters. A further reported finding was that TCR beta sequences accurately predicted the HLA-A and HLA-B alleles for most subjects in the first cohort. A later genetic analysis associated a missense DCLRE1C variant with V-gene and J-gene trimming of TCR beta chains, and an independent cohort replicated the association. In a later analysis, some 17,000 TCR beta sequences were associated with specific HLA alleles at a false discovery rate of 0.05. Compared with equally common non-associated chains, HLA-associated TCR beta chains in a later analysis were more clonally expanded and had lower generation probabilities. In a later analysis, the rate of TCR association differed among HLA loci, with DRB1 alleles having the most associated TCRs and HLA-C alleles having the fewest. The presence/absence analyses assumed that sequencing depth was roughly uniform across donors, and that assumption may not be true. A total of about 150 TCR beta chains were listed by the study as associated with cytomegalovirus. A few of the identified cytomegalovirus-associated TCR beta chains were confirmed in vitro to be specific for cytomegalovirus antigens. An earlier analysis of approximately 570 of the donors showed that most TCR beta V segments appeared in productive rearrangements either about 87% or about 30% of the time, which broadly matched IMGT annotations. The only immune exposure information available for the cohort was CMV serostatus. When HLA alleles, especially DR and DQ, strongly co-occurred, TCR associations were difficult to assign to individual alleles. Compared with the roughly 720-donor mean, donors in an Asian-associated ancestry cluster had fewer N-insertions in productive TCRs, according to a later genetic analysis. While some public TCRs were present in many individuals, most TCR sequences turned up only very rarely across donors. In this cohort, only TCR beta chains were sequenced, and detectable features were limited by the absence of alpha or paired-chain data. A cluster of highly shared sequence variants was judged likely to be a technical artifact of the sequencing pipeline.

Recombination joined TRBV11-1 with TRBJ2-1; TRBD2 aligns with 8 central bases. The specimen was PBMCs. The clonotype comes from a male donor in good health and CMV-seronegative. CDR3 protein: CASSLPISGRNEQFF. DNA sequence: TGTGCCAGCAGCTTACCTATAAGCGGGAGAAATGAGCAGTTCTTC.